The subject of this entry is one TCR beta chain. Its antigen is not known. J was trimmed by 3 bases and V by 7 bases; bases with no gene match: 5. Per the germline V gene, CDR1 is SNHLY and CDR2 is FYNNEI. The CDR3 is 13 amino acids. The assay was immunoSEQ multiplex PCR, and TCRdb's table has in-frame clones only and misses some. Here the sample spans around 70,000 clones, 86% being singletons. This sample is drawn from a study of T cells in localized non-small cell lung cancer. Study-wide points: Heterogeneity remains possible because sequencing was limited to only one tumor region. Peak T cell clonality was found in uninvolved adjacent lung, exceeding tumor.

This TCR was sampled from a male donor older than 55 with stage III squamous cell lung carcinoma. The sequencing here drew on peripheral blood, taken before any cancer treatment. The gene calls are TRBV2 and TRBJ1-1; 7 nucleotides line up with TRBD1. CDR3 region: CASNSQGDTEAFF. The CDR3 nucleotides read TGTGCCAGCAACTCGCAGGGGGACACTGAAGCTTTCTTT.